These T cell receptor beta chains were read from a single sample in a study of vaccination and CD4 T cells after COVID-19. One entry per CDR3 protein, called by TCRdb with MiXCR from the PCR reads. The data contain almost 20,000 distinct CDR3 sequences, about 45% of them singletons. Which antigens these TCRs recognize remains unknown. Sample: CD4+ T cells from blood, cultured in vitro, taken after SARS-CoV-2 vaccination. These receptors came from a human donor who had recovered from COVID-19. Each CDR3 is given with its conserved first and last residue. Fields, in order: V gene, clone size, J gene, D gene, CDR3 length, CDR3 protein, CDR3 DNA. The D gene is left open where the match is weak. The size entry is marked missing in some rows and otherwise reads once, few, many or a size class.

>TRBV29-1|.|TRBJ1-1|.|14
CSVARKVSFAEAFF
TGCAGCGTTGCGCGGAAGGTATCGTTCGCTGAAGCTTTCTTT
>TRBV6-1|.|TRBJ1-2|TRBD1|15
CASSPRQGWNYGYTF
TGTGCCAGCAGTCCCCGACAGGGGTGGAACTATGGCTACACCTTC
>TRBV20-1|.|TRBJ2-3|TRBD2|15
CSAVTSGRLSDTQYF
TGCAGTGCTGTAACTAGCGGGAGGTTATCAGATACGCAGTATTTT
>TRBV12-3/TRBV12-4|.|TRBJ2-5|.|13
CASGRVAGETQYF
TGTGCCAGCGGGCGGGTGGCGGGAGAGACCCAGTACTTC
>TRBV7-9|.|TRBJ2-3|.|15
CASSLARSSTDTQYF
TGTGCCAGCAGCTTAGCCCGATCCAGCACAGATACGCAGTATTTT
>TRBV6-1|.|TRBJ1-1|.|17
CASSPLDRLPTAPEAFF
TGTGCCAGCAGCCCATTAGACAGGTTACCGACGGCGCCTGAAGCTTTCTTT
>TRBV20-1|.|TRBJ1-2|.|13
CSARDRQGQGYTF
TGCAGTGCTAGAGATAGGCAGGGGCAAGGCTACACCTTC
>TRBV20-1|.|TRBJ1-1|.|13
CSARDPPGAEAFF
TGCAGTGCTAGAGATCCCCCAGGGGCCGAAGCTTTCTTT
>TRBV19|few|TRBJ1-5|.|13
CASSQGTGQPQHF
TGTGCCAGTAGTCAGGGGACTGGACAGCCCCAGCATTTT
>TRBV20-1|few|TRBJ1-5|.|15
CSAPGQPYSNQPQHF
TGCAGTGCACCCGGACAGCCATATAGCAATCAGCCCCAGCATTTT
>TRBV10-3|.|TRBJ1-2|TRBD1|13
CASRQGSLNGYTF
TGTGCCTCCCGACAGGGTAGTTTGAATGGCTACACCTTC
>TRBV6-1|.|TRBJ2-2|.|15
CASSERRGRTGELFF
TGTGCCAGCAGTGAAAGGAGGGGGCGCACCGGGGAGCTGTTTTTT
>TRBV7-8|.|TRBJ2-7|TRBD2|16
CASSPRPASGPYEQYF
TGTGCCAGCAGCCCGAGGCCCGCTAGCGGGCCGTACGAGCAGTACTTC
>TRBV6-2/TRBV6-3|.|TRBJ2-7|TRBD1|17
CASSYPTTKTGLGEQYF
TGTGCCAGCAGTTACCCGACCACCAAGACAGGGTTGGGCGAGCAGTACTTC
>TRBV19|.|TRBJ1-2|.|13
CASSIAGRGGYTF
TGTGCCAGTAGTATCGCGGGAAGAGGGGGCTACACCTTC
>TRBV6-5|.|TRBJ1-5|.|14
CASSYGRSNQPQHF
TGTGCCAGCAGTTACGGACGCAGCAATCAGCCCCAGCATTTT
>TRBV27|few|TRBJ2-7|TRBD1|16
CASSGRRDRGLYEQYF
TGTGCCAGCAGCGGACGACGGGACAGGGGGCTTTACGAGCAGTACTTC
>TRBV7-9|few|TRBJ1-1|.|16
CASSLGSHGGGTEAFF
TGTGCCAGCAGCTTGGGTTCCCATGGAGGGGGCACTGAAGCTTTCTTT
>TRBV6-2/TRBV6-3|.|TRBJ1-2|TRBD1|15
CASRLSRQGPYGYTF
TGTGCCAGCAGACTCTCCCGACAGGGCCCCTATGGCTACACCTTC
>TRBV19|.|TRBJ2-5|.|13
CASSISPQETQYF
TGTGCCAGTAGTATTTCCCCCCAAGAGACCCAGTACTTC
>TRBV28|few|TRBJ1-5|.|12
CASSGQNQPQHF
TGTGCCAGCAGTGGGCAGAATCAGCCCCAGCATTTT
>TRBV27|few|TRBJ1-5|.|13
CASSLWGGQPQHF
TGTGCCAGCAGTTTATGGGGGGGTCAGCCCCAGCATTTT
>TRBV27|.|TRBJ1-2|.|13
CASSFSGFGGYTF
TGTGCCAGCAGTTTTTCGGGCTTCGGCGGCTACACCTTC
>TRBV30|few|TRBJ1-2|TRBD1|15
CAWSVPDRGYGGYTF
TGTGCCTGGAGTGTACCGGACAGGGGGTACGGTGGCTACACCTTC
>TRBV20-1|once|TRBJ2-2|.|15
CSARHAMVNTGELFF
TGCAGTGCTAGGCACGCAATGGTGAACACCGGGGAGCTGTTTTTT
>TRBV20-1|.|TRBJ1-1|.|11
CSASRLSAAHF
TGCAGTGCTAGTCGGTTGTCTGCGGCCCATTTT
>TRBV27|.|TRBJ1-2|TRBD1|14
CASRGTGDLYGYTF
TGTGCCAGCAGGGGGACAGGGGATCTCTATGGCTACACCTTC
>TRBV24-1|.|TRBJ2-3|TRBD2|19
CATSESPGLAGPSTDTQYF
TGTGCCACCAGTGAGTCACCGGGACTAGCGGGGCCTAGCACAGATACGCAGTATTTT
>TRBV6-1|.|TRBJ2-5|TRBD1|18
CASSEGVLGRTGHETQYF
TGTGCCAGCAGTGAAGGAGTGTTGGGGCGGACAGGGCACGAGACCCAGTACTTC
>TRBV21-1|.|TRBJ2-1|.|17
CASSKTTSGRASNEQFF
TGTGCCAGCAGCAAAACAACTAGCGGGAGGGCTAGCAATGAGCAGTTCTTC
>TRBV27|few|TRBJ2-7|.|13
CASSQLNSYEQYF
TGTGCCAGCAGCCAACTGAACTCCTACGAGCAGTACTTC
>TRBV24-1|.|TRBJ2-1|TRBD2|16
CATSALAGSSYNEQFF
TGTGCCACCAGTGCACTAGCGGGGAGCTCCTACAATGAGCAGTTCTTC
>TRBV20-1|few|TRBJ1-3|.|14
CSARPTGTGNTIYF
TGCAGTGCTAGACCAACAGGGACCGGAAACACCATATATTTT
>TRBV6-4|once|TRBJ2-3|.|14
CASSELASTDTQYF
TGTGCCAGCTCCGAATTGGCTAGCACAGATACGCAGTATTTT
>TRBV6-1|.|TRBJ1-1|.|12
CASRSPPQPTFF
TGTGCCAGCAGATCCCCTCCGCAGCCAACTTTCTTT
>TRBV19|.|TRBJ1-2|.|15
CASSEYGQRNYGYTF
TGTGCCAGTAGTGAATACGGACAGAGAAACTATGGCTACACCTTC
>TRBV20-1|.|TRBJ2-7|.|13
CSAQGWDPYEQYF
TGCAGTGCGCAGGGGTGGGATCCCTACGAGCAGTACTTC
>TRBV5-4|.|TRBJ2-3|.|13
CASSQIREDTQYF
TGTGCCAGCAGCCAGATCCGGGAAGATACGCAGTATTTT
>TRBV6-1|.|TRBJ2-3|.|11
CASRNTYTQYF
TGTGCCAGCAGGAACACCTATACGCAGTATTTT
>TRBV6-1|few|TRBJ1-1|.|15
CASRPQIGMNTEAFF
TGTGCCAGCAGACCACAGATCGGGATGAACACTGAAGCTTTCTTT
>TRBV18|.|TRBJ1-2|.|15
CASSQTGPPVDGYTF
TGTGCCAGCTCACAGACAGGACCTCCTGTGGATGGCTACACCTTC
>TRBV2|.|TRBJ1-1|.|12
CASKRQGSEAFF
TGTGCCAGCAAACGGCAGGGAAGTGAAGCTTTCTTT
>TRBV6-1|.|TRBJ2-7|TRBD2|15
CASSARTSPTYEQYF
TGTGCCAGCAGTGCGCGGACTAGTCCGACCTACGAGCAGTACTTC
>TRBV5-1|.|TRBJ2-7|TRBD2|17
CASSLSPREREAYEQYF
TGCGCCAGCAGCTTGTCTCCAAGAGAGCGGGAGGCCTACGAGCAGTACTTC
>TRBV7-2|.|TRBJ1-5|TRBD1|13
CASSLTGDQPQHF
TGTGCCAGCAGCTTAACAGGGGATCAGCCCCAGCATTTT
>TRBV6-5|.|TRBJ2-1|.|21
CASSYASGQTRVAGVLNEQFF
TGTGCCAGCAGTTACGCATCGGGACAGACTAGGGTGGCAGGGGTTCTTAATGAGCAGTTCTTC
>TRBV7-2|few|TRBJ1-6|.|15
CASSLGAGLSSPLHF
TGTGCCAGCAGCTTAGGGGCAGGGTTGAGTTCACCCCTCCACTTT
>TRBV5-4|.|TRBJ2-5|TRBD1|15
CASNPGGPAPETQYF
TGTGCCAGCAACCCAGGGGGTCCCGCCCCAGAGACCCAGTACTTC
>TRBV6-1|.|TRBJ2-7|.|14
CASRSGSVSYEQYF
TGTGCCAGCAGGTCCGGGTCGGTCTCCTACGAGCAGTACTTC